This entry is about one T cell receptor (beta chain). Original processing notes: The assay estimated nucleated cells by amplifying reference gene primers. The data were produced by immunoSEQ multiplex PCR, yet TCRdb's version contains in-frame clones alone and is incomplete. Clone size and V and J calls were adopted from that table, with D and trimming inferred from the DNA. The sample yields some 80,000 clones, about 86% seen once. The V gene's germline CDR1 is SGHVS and CDR2 FQNEAQ. J lost 5 bases, V lost 2 bases, and 7 bases had no gene match. The CDR3 extends over 15 amino acids. The data belong to a study of blood T cell repertoires in COVID-19. In the study overall: Collection of acute and convalescent COVID-19 samples took place in the United States, Italy and Spain.

The chain recombines TRBV7-8 with TRBJ1-2, with TRBD1 identical over 8 bases. The source of this sequence is a man older than 75 with acute or convalescent COVID-19. The sequencing input was peripheral blood. CDR3 coding DNA: TGTGCCAGCAGCTTACGAGGACAGGGCGTATATGGCTACACCTTC. Translating gives CASSLRGQGVYGYTF.